A selection of T cell receptor beta chains follows, all from one sample in a study of regulatory T cells in long-lasting Graves disease. TCRdb redid the calling of the multiplex PCR reads with MiXCR, one entry per CDR3 protein. The sample yields roughly 500,000 distinct CDR3 sequences, 20% to 25% seen once. The sample was peripheral blood mononuclear cells (PBMCs), taken when the disease was refractory, from a patient treated with antithyroid drugs. Receptor source: a female donor with Graves disease. Each CDR3 is given with its conserved first and last residue. The order of the fields is V gene, J gene, D gene, clone size, CDR3 protein, CDR3 DNA. A D gene is named only where the DNA matches it firmly. Clone size is shown for a subset of rows, as once, few, many or a class of expanded clone.

V: TRBV19; J: TRBJ1-2; D: TRBD1; size: few; CDR3: CASTMGTGLNGYTF; DNA: TGTGCCAGTACCATGGGGACAGGGTTAAACGGCTACACCTTC
V: TRBV7-3; J: TRBJ1-1; D: .; size: few; CDR3: CASSPTRGENTEAFF; DNA: TGTGCCAGCAGCCCGACCCGGGGGGAAAACACTGAAGCTTTCTTT
V: TRBV7-3; J: TRBJ2-3; D: TRBD1; size: .; CDR3: CASSPGQGRDTQYF; DNA: TGTGCCAGCAGCCCGGGACAGGGTAGAGATACGCAGTATTTT
V: TRBV7-2; J: TRBJ1-4; D: .; size: many; CDR3: CASSANLQGWGEKLFF; DNA: TGTGCCAGCAGCGCTAACCTCCAGGGATGGGGTGAAAAACTGTTTTTT
V: TRBV3-1; J: TRBJ2-7; D: .; size: few; CDR3: CAGSQDNLGYEQYF; DNA: TGTGCCGGCAGCCAAGACAACTTGGGCTACGAGCAGTACTTC
V: TRBV7-2; J: TRBJ1-4; D: .; size: few; CDR3: CASSRGDNEKLFF; DNA: TGTGCCAGCAGCAGGGGAGATAATGAAAAACTGTTTTTT
V: TRBV11-2; J: TRBJ2-2; D: TRBD1; size: many; CDR3: CASSLEQGTGELFF; DNA: TGTGCCAGCAGCTTGGAACAGGGGACCGGGGAGCTGTTTTTT
V: TRBV20-1; J: TRBJ1-5; D: .; size: .; CDR3: CSAVQADQPQHF; DNA: TGCAGTGCTGTACAGGCGGATCAGCCCCAGCATTTT
V: TRBV28; J: TRBJ2-1; D: .; size: few; CDR3: CASREVQFYNEQFF; DNA: TGTGCCAGCAGGGAGGTCCAGTTCTACAATGAGCAGTTCTTC
V: TRBV7-8; J: TRBJ2-1; D: .; size: .; CDR3: CASSLETLNEQFF; DNA: TGTGCCAGCAGCTTAGAAACTCTCAATGAGCAGTTCTTC
V: TRBV7-3; J: TRBJ2-3; D: TRBD1; size: .; CDR3: CASSLGGTGERTDTQYF; DNA: TGTGCCAGCAGCTTAGGGGGCACAGGGGAGCGCACAGATACGCAGTATTTT